This TCR beta chain was observed in a study of blood T cell repertoires in COVID-19. Sequencing was performed with immunoSEQ multiplex PCR; in TCRdb, only in-frame clones are kept and a portion is missing. The table shows approximately 210,000 clones, with 82% occurring only once. Recovered Cohort 3 donors showed two negative PCRs, clearance, or symptom resolution. This clone was found once. The sample comprised PBMCs or T cells enriched from blood (not recorded which). This TCR came from a man aged 35 to 55 who had recovered from COVID-19.

The DNA of the CDR3 is TGTGCCAGCAGCCCCCCTGCCGGGACAGGGGAAGGGGGGAAAAATTCACCCCTCCACTTT. This encodes CASSPPAGTGEGGKNSPLHF. This chain links TRBV21-1 with TRBJ1-6; TRBD1 reflects the table's D call only, with no check against the DNA. TRBV21-1 counts as a pseudogene. This CDR3 comprises 20 residues.